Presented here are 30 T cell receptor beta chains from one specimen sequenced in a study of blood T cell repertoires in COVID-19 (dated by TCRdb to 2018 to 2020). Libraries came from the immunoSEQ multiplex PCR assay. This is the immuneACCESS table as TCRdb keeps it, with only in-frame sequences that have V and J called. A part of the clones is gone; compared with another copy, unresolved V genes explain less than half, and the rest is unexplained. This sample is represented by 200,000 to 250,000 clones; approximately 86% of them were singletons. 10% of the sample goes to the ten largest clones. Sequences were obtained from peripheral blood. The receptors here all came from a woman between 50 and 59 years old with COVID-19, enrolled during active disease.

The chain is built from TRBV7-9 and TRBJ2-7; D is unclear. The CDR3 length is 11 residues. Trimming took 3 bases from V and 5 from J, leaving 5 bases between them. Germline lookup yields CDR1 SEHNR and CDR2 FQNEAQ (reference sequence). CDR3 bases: TGTGCCAGCAGCTTGTCGGACGAGCAGTACTTC. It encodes CASSLSDEQYF.

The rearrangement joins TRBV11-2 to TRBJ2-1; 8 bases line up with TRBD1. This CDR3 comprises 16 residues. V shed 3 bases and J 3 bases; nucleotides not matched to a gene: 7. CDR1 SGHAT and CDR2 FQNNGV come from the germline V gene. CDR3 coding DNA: TGTGCCAGCAGCTTTTACCAGGGGGCTAACTACAATGAGCAGTTCTTC. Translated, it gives CASSFYQGANYNEQFF. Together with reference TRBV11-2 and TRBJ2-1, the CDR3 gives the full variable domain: EAGVAQSPRYKIIEKRQSVAFWCNPISGHATLYWYQQILGQGPKLLIQFQNNGVVDDSQLPKDRFSAERLKGVDSTLKIQPAKLEDSAVYLCASSFYQGANYNEQFFGPGTRLTVL.

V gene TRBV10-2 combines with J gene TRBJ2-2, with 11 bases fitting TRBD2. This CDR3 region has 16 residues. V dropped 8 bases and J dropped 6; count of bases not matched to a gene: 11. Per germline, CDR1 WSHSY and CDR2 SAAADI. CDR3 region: CASGWARSGGAGELFF. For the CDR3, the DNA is TGCGCCAGCGGTTGGGCCCGTAGCGGGGGGGCCGGGGAGCTGTTTTTT.

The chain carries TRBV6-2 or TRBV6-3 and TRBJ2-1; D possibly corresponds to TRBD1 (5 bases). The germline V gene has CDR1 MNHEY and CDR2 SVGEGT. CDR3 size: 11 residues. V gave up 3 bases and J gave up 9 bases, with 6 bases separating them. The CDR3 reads CASSYGAEQFF. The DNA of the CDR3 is TGTGCCAGCAGTTATGGGGCTGAGCAGTTCTTC.

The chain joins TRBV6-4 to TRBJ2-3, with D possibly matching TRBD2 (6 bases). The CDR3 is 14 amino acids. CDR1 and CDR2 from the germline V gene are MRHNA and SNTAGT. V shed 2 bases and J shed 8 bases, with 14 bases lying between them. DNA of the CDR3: TGTGCCAGCAGTGACGGGGACTCACGTTCTACGCAGTATTTT. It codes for CASSDGDSRSTQYF.

The CDR3 here is CASSLDSNTEAFF. CDR3 in DNA: TGTGCCAGCAGCTTGGACTCGAACACTGAAGCTTTCTTT. The gene calls are TRBV7-9 and TRBJ1-1; D is unclear. The ends were cut back, 3 bases at V and 1 base at J, with 6 bases in the middle. The CDR3 totals 13 residues. CDR1 is SEHNR, CDR2 FQNEAQ, per germline (reference sequence).

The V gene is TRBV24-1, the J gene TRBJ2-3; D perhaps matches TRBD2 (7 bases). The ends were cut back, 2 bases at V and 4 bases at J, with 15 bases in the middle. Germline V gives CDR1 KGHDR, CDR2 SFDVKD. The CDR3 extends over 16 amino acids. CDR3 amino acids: CATSDSGGAISDTQYF. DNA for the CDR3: TGTGCCACCAGTGATTCGGGGGGCGCGATCTCAGATACGCAGTATTTT.

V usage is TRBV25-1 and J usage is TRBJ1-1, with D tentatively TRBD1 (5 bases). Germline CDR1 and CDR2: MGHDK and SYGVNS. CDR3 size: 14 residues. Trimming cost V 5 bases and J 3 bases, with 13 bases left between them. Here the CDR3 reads CASSRGTMYTEAFF. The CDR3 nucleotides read TGTGCCAGCAGTAGGGGAACCATGTACACTGAAGCTTTCTTT.

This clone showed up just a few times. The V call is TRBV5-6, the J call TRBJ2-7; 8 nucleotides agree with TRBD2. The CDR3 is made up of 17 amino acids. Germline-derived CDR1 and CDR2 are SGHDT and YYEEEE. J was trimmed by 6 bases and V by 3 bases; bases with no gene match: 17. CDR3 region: CASSSTLRDRGGSEQYF. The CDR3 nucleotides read TGTGCCAGCAGCTCTACCTTACGAGATCGGGGGGGCAGCGAGCAGTACTTC.

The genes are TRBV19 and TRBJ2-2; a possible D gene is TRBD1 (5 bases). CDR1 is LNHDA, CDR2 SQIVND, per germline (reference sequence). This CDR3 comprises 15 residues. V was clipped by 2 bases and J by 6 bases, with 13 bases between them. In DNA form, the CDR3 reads TGTGCCAGTAGTATAAGGGTGTGGGGCGCCGGGGAGCTGTTTTTT. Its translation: CASSIRVWGAGELFF. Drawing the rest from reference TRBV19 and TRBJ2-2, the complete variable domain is DGGITQSPKYLFRKEGQNVTLSCEQNLNHDAMYWYRQDPGQGLRLIYYSQIVNDFQKGDIAEGYSVSREKKESFPLTVTSAQKNPTAFYLCASSIRVWGAGELFFGEGSRLTVL.

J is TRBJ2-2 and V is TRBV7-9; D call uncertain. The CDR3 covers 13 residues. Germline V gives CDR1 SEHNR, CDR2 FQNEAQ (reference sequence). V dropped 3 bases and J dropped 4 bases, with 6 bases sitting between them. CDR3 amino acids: CASSFTSTGELFF. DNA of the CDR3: TGTGCCAGCAGCTTCACTTCCACCGGGGAGCTGTTTTTT.

In nucleotides, the CDR3 is TGTGCCAGCAGCTCGACTCCACAGGGAAGAAGGTCTGGAAACACCATATATTTT. Residues: CASSSTPQGRRSGNTIYF. The chain uses TRBV7-6 and TRBJ1-3; the D gene is possibly TRBD1 (6 bases). The V gene lost 4 bases and the J gene lost 1 base, with 20 bases spanning the gap. Germline loops: CDR1 SGHVS, CDR2 FNYEAQ. CDR3 length equals 18 residues.

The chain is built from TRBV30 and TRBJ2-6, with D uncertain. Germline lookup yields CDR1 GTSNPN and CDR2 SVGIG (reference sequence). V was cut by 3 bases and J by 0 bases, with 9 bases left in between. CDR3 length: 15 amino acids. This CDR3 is CAWRLPSSGANVLTF. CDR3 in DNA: TGTGCCTGGAGACTTCCTAGCTCTGGGGCCAACGTCCTGACTTTC.

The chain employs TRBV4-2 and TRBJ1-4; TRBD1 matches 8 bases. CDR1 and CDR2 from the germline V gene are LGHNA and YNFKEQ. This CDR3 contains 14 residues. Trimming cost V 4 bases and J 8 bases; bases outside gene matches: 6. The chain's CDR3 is CASSPYRGREKLFF. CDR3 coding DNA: TGTGCCAGCAGCCCCTACAGGGGGAGGGAAAAACTGTTTTTT.

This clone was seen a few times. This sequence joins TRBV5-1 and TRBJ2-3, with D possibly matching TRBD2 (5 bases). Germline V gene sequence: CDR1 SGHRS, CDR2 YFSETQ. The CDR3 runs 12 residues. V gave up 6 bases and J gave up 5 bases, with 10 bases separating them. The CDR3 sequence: CASTTGGDTQYF. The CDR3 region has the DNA TGCGCCAGCACCACCGGAGGAGATACGCAGTATTTT.

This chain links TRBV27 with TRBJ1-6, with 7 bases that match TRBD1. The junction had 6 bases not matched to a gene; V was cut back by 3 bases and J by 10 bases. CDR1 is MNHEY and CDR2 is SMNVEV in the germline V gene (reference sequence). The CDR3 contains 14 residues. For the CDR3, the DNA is TGTGCCAGCAGTTTCCGGGACAGAACATCACCCCTCCACTTT. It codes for CASSFRDRTSPLHF.

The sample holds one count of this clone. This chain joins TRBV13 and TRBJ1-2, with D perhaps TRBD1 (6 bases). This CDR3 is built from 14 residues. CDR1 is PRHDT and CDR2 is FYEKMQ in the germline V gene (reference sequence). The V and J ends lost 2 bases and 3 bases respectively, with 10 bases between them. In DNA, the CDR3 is TGTGCCAGCAGCTTAAGGGGGGGCGACTATGGCTACACCTTC. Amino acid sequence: CASSLRGGDYGYTF. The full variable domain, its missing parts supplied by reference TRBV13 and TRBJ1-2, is AAGVIQSPRHLIKEKRETATLKCYPIPRHDTVYWYQQGPGQDPQFLISFYEKMQSDKGSIPDRFSAQQFSDYHSELNMSSLELGDSALYFCASSLRGGDYGYTFGSGTRLTVV.

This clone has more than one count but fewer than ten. CDR3 loop: CAWREGALTLFSYNEQFF. Here the CDR3 DNA reads TGTGCCTGGAGGGAAGGGGCCCTTACACTCTTCTCCTACAATGAGCAGTTCTTC. The chain carries TRBV30 and TRBJ2-1; possible D gene TRBD1, 5 bases. Looked up from germline, CDR1 is GTSNPN and CDR2 is SVGIG (reference sequence). V shed 3 bases and J shed 0 bases, with 21 bases lying between them. CDR3 length: 18 residues.

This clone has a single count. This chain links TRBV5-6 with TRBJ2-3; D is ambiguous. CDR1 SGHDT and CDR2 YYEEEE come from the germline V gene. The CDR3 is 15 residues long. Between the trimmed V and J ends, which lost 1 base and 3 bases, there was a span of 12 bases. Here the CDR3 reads CASSLWSYQTDTQYF. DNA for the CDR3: TGTGCCAGCAGCTTGTGGAGTTATCAAACAGATACGCAGTATTTT.

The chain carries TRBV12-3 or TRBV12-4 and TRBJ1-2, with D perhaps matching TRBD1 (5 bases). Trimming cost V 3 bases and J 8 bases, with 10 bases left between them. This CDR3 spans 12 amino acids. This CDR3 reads CASSFTGGGYTF. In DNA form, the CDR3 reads TGTGCCAGCAGTTTCACGGGGGGAGGCTACACCTTC.

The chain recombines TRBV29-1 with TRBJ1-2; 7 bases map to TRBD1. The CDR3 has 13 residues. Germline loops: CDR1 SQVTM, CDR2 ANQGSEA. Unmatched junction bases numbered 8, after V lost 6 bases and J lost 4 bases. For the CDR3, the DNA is TGCAGCGTCGTGAAAGGGGGCCGCTATGGCTACACCTTC. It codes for CSVVKGGRYGYTF.

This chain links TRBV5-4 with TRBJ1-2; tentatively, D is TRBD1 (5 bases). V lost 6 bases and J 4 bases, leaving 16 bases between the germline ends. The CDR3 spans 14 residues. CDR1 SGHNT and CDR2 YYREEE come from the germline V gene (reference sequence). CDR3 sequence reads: CASTTQGRGYGYTF. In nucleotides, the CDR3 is TGTGCCAGCACCACTCAGGGAAGGGGCTATGGCTACACCTTC.

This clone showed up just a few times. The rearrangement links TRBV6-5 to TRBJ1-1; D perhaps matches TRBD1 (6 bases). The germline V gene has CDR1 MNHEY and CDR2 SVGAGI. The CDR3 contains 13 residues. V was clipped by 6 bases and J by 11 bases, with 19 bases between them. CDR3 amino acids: CASRNLRGGKAFF. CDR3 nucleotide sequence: TGTGCCAGCAGAAACCTTCGAGGGGGAAAGGCTTTCTTT.

CDR3 in amino acids: CASSLRTNTGELFF. The CDR3, as DNA: TGTGCCAGCAGTTTGCGCACGAACACCGGGGAGCTGTTTTTT. This sequence joins TRBV27 and TRBJ2-2, with D unclear. This CDR3 comprises 14 residues. V shed 3 bases and J shed 0 bases, with 5 bases lying between them. Germline V lookup: CDR1 MNHEY, CDR2 SMNVEV (reference sequence).

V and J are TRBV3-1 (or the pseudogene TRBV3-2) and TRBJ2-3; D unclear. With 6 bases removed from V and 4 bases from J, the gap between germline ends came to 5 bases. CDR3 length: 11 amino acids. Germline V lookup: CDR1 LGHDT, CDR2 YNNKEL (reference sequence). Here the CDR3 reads CASRLSDTQYF. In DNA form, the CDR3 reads TGTGCCAGCAGGCTATCAGATACGCAGTATTTT.

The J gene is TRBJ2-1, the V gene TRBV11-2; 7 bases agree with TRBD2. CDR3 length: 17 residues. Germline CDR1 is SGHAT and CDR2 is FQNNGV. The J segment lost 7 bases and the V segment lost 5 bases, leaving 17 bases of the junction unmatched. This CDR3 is CASSLISGGLGLNEQFF. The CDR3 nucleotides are TGTGCCAGCAGCCTTATATCGGGCGGCTTGGGACTAAATGAGCAGTTCTTC.

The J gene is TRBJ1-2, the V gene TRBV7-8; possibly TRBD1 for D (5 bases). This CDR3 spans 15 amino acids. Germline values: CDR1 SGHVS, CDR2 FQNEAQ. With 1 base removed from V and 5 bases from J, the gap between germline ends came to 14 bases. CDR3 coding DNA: TGTGCCAGCAGCTTAGTGGGGGGAGCACTTTATGGCTACACCTTC. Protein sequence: CASSLVGGALYGYTF.

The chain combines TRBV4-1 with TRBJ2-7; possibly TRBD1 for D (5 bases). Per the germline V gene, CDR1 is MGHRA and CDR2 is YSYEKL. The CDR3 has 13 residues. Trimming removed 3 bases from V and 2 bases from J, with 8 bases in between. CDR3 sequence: CASSQVGPYEQYF. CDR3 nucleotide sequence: TGCGCCAGCAGCCAGGTGGGGCCCTACGAGCAGTACTTC.

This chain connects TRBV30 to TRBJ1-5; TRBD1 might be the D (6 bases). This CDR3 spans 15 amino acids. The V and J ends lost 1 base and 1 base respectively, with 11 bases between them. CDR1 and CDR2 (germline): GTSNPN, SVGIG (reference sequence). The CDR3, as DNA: TGTGCCTGGAGTGGGATAGGACAGAGCAATCAGCCCCAGCATTTT. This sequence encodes CAWSGIGQSNQPQHF.

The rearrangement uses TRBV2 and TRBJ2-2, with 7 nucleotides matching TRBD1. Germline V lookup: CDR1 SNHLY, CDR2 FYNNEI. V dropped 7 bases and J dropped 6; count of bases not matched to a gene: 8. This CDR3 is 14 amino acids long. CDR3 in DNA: TGTGCCAGCACCGGGACAGTTGATTCCGGGGAGCTGTTTTTT. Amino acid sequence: CASTGTVDSGELFF.